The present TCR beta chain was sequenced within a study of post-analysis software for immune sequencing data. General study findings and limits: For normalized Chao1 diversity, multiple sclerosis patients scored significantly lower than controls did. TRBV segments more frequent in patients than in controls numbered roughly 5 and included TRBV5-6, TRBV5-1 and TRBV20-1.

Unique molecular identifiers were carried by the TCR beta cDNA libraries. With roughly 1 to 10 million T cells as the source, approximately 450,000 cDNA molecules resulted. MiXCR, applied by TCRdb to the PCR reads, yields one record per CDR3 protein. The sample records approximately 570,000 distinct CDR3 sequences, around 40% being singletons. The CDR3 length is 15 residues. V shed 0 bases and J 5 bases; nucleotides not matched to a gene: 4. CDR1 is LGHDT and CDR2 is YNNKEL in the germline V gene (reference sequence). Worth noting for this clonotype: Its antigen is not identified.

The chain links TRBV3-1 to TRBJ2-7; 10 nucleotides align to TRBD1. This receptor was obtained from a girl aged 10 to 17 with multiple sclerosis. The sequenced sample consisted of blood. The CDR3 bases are TGTGCCAGCAGCCAAGATTCCGGGACAGGGGACGAGCAGTACTTC. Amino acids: CASSQDSGTGDEQYF.